This T cell receptor (beta chain) was retrieved from a study of T cells after yellow fever vaccination. This clonotype was seen repeatedly, ten times or more. V shed 5 bases and J 5 bases; nucleotides not matched to a gene: 11. The germline V gene encodes CDR1 PRHDT and CDR2 FYEKMQ (reference sequence). CDR3 length equals 17 residues. A single record per CDR3 protein comes from TCRdb applying MiXCR to the 5' RACE reads. The data hold roughly 68,000 distinct CDR3 sequences, with approximately 7% observed a single time. This receptor was identified in a man aged 18 to 29 who received the YFV17D yellow fever vaccine. The V call is TRBV13, the J call TRBJ2-1; 11 nucleotides agree with TRBD2. The sample here was CD8+ T cells sorted from PBMCs, taken more than 40 days after the first yellow fever vaccination. This CDR3 is CASSPPNSGGADNEQFF. The CDR3 nucleotides read TGTGCCAGCAGCCCACCCAATAGCGGGGGGGCCGACAATGAGCAGTTCTTC.